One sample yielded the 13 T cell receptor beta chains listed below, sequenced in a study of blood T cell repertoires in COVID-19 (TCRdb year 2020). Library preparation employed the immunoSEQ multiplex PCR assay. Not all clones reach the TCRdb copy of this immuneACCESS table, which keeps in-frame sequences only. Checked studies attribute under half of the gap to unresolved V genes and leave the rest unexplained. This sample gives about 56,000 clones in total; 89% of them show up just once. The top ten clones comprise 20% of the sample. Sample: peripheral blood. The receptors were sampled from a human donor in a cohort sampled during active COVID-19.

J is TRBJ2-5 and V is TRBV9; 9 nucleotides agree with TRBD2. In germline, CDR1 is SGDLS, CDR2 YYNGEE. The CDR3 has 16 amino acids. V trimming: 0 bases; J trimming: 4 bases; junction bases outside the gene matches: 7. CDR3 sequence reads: CASSVGGLAGLETQYF. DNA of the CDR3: TGTGCCAGCAGCGTAGGTGGGCTAGCGGGGCTAGAGACCCAGTACTTC.

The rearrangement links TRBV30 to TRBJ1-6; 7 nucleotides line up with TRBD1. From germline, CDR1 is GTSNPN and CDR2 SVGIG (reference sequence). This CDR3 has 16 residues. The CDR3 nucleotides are TGTGGACATAAGGGGACAGCTAGCTCCTATAATTCACCCCTCCACTTT. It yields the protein CGHKGTASSYNSPLHF. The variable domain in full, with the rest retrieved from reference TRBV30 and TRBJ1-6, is SQTIHQWPATLVQPVGSPLSLECTVEGTSNPNLYWYRQAAGRGLQLLFYSVGIGQISSEVPQNLSASRPQDRQFILSSKKLLLSDSGFYLCGHKGTASSYNSPLHFGNGTRLTVT.

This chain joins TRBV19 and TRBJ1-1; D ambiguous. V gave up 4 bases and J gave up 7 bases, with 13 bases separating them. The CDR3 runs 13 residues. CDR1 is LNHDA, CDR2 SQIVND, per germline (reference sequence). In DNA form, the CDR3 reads TGTGCCAGTAGTAGAGGGAGGATGGGTGAAGCTTTCTTT. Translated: CASSRGRMGEAFF. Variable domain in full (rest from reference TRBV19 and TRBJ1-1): DGGITQSPKYLFRKEGQNVTLSCEQNLNHDAMYWYRQDPGQGLRLIYYSQIVNDFQKGDIAEGYSVSREKKESFPLTVTSAQKNPTAFYLCASSRGRMGEAFFGQGTRLTVV.

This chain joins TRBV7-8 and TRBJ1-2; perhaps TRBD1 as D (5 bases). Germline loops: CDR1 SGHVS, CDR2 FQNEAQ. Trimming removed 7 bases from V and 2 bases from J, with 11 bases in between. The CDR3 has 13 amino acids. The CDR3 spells CASTTTANYGYTF. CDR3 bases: TGTGCCAGCACCACGACAGCGAACTATGGCTACACCTTC.

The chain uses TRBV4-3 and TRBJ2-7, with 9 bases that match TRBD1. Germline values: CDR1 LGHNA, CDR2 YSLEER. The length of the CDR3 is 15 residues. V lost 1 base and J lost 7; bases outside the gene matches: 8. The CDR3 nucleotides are TGCGCCAGCAGCCAAGCCGGGACAGGGTTTTCGGAGCAGTACTTC. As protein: CASSQAGTGFSEQYF.

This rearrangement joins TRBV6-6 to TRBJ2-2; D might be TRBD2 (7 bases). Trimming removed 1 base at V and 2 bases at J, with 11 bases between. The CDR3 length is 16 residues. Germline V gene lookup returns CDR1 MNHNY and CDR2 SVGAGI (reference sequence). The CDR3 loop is CASSYWGGLNTGELFF. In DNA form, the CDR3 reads TGTGCCAGCAGTTACTGGGGGGGCTTAAACACCGGGGAGCTGTTTTTT.

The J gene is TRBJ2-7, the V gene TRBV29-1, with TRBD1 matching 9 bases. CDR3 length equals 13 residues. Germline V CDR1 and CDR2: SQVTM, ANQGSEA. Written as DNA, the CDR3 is TGCAGGCCAGAGGGACAGGGAACTCGCGAGCAGTACTTC. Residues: CRPEGQGTREQYF.

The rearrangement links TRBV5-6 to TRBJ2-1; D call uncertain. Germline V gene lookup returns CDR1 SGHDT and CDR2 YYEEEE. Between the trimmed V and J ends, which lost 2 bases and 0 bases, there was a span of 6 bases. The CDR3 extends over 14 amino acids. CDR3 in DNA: TGTGCCAGCAGCTTCCGTATCTCCTACAATGAGCAGTTCTTC. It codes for CASSFRISYNEQFF.

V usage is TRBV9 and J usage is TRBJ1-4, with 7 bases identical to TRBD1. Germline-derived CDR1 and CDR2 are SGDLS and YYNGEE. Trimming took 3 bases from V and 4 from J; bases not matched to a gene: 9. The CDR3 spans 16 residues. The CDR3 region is CASSGLPGQSNEKLFF. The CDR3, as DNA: TGTGCCAGCAGCGGCCTCCCGGGACAGAGTAATGAAAAACTGTTTTTT.

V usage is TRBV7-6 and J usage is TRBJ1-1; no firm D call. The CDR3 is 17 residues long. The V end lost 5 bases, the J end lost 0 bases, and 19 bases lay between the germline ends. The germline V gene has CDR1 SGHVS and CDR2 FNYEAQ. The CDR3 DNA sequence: TGTGCCAGCAGCCCCCAGGTGAAGACCGCGCTGAACACTGAAGCTTTCTTT. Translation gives CASSPQVKTALNTEAFF.

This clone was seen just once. The CDR3 bases are TGTGCCATCAGTGGAACGAGACAGGGCTCCTACGAGCAGTACTTC. It specifies CAISGTRQGSYEQYF. This sequence joins TRBV10-3 and TRBJ2-7; 7 bases are a match to TRBD1. The junction had 6 bases not matched to a gene; V was cut back by 4 bases and J by 0 bases. The CDR3 loop spans 15 amino acids. CDR1 ENHRY and CDR2 SYGVKD come from the germline V gene.

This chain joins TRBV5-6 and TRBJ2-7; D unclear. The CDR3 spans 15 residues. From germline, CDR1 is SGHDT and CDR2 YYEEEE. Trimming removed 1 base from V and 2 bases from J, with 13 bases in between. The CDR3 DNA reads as TGTGCCAGCAGCTTGATTAACAGCCGAGCCTACGAGCAGTACTTC. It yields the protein CASSLINSRAYEQYF. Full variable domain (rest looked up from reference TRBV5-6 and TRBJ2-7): DAGVTQSPTHLIKTRGQQVTLRCSPKSGHDTVSWYQQALGQGPQFIFQYYEEEERQRGNFPDRFSGHQFPNYSSELNVNALLLGDSALYLCASSLINSRAYEQYFGPGTRLTVT.

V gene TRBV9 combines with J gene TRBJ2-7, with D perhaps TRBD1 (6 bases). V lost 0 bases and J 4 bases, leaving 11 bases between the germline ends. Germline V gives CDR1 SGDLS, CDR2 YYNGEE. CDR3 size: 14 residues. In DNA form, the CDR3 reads TGTGCCAGCAGCGTAGAGGGGGAGCCATACGAGCAGTACTTC. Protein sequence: CASSVEGEPYEQYF.